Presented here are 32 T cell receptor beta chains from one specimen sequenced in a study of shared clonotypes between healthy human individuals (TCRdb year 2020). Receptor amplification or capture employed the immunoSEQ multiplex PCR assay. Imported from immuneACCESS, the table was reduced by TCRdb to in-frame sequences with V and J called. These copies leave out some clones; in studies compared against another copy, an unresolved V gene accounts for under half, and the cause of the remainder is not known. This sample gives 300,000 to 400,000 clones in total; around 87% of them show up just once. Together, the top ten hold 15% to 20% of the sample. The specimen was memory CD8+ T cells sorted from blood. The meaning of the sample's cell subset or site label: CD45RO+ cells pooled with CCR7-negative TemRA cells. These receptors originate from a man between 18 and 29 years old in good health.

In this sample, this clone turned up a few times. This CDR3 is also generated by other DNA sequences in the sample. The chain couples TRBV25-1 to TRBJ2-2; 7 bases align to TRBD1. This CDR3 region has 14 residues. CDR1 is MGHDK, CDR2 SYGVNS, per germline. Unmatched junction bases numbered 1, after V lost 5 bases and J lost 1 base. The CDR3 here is CASSRTGNTGELFF. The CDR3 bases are TGTGCCAGCAGTAGGACAGGGAACACCGGGGAGCTGTTTTTT. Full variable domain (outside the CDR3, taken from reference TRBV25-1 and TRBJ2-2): EADIYQTPRYLVIGTGKKITLECSQTMGHDKMYWYQQDPGMELHLIHYSYGVNSTEKGDLSSESTVSRIRTEHFPLTLESARPSHTSQYLCASSRTGNTGELFFGEGSRLTVL.

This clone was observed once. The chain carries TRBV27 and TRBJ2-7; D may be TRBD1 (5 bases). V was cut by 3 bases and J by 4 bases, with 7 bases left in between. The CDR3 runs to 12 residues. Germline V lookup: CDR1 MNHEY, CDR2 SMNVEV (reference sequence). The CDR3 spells CASSFQGYEQYF. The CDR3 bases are TGTGCCAGCAGTTTTCAGGGATACGAGCAGTACTTC.

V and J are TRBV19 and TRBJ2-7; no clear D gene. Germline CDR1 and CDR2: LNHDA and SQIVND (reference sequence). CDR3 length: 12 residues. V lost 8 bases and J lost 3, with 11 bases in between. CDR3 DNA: TGTGCCAGTGGGGATCGGAGCTACGAGCAGTACTTC. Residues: CASGDRSYEQYF.

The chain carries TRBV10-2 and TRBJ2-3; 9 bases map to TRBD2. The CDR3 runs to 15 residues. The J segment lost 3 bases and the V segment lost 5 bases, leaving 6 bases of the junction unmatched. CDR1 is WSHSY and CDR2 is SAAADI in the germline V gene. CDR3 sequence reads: CASSPGLAWTDTQYF. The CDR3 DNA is TGCGCCAGCAGTCCGGGACTAGCTTGGACAGATACGCAGTATTTT.

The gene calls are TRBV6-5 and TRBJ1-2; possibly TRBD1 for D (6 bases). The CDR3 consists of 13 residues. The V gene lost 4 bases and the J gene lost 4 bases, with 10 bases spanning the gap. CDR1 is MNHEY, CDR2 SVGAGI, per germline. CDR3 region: CASSFGTPYGYTF. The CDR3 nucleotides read TGTGCCAGCAGTTTCGGGACACCCTATGGCTACACCTTC.

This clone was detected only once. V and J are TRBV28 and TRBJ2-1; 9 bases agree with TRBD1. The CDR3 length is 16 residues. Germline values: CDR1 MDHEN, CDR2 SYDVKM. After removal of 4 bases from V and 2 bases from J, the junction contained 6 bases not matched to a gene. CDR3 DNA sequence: TGTGCCAGCAGTTCGAGGACAGGGGACACCTACAATGAGCAGTTCTTC. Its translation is CASSSRTGDTYNEQFF. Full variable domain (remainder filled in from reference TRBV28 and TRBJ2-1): DVKVTQSSRYLVKRTGEKVFLECVQDMDHENMFWYRQDPGLGLRLIYFSYDVKMKEKGDIPEGYSVSREKKERFSLILESASTNQTSMYLCASSSRTGDTYNEQFFGPGTRLTVL.

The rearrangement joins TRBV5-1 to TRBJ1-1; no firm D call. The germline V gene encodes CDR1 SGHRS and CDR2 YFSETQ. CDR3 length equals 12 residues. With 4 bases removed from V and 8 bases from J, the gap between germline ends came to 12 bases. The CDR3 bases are TGCGCCAGCAGCCCTGGTCCGACAGAAGCTTTCTTT. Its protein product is CASSPGPTEAFF.

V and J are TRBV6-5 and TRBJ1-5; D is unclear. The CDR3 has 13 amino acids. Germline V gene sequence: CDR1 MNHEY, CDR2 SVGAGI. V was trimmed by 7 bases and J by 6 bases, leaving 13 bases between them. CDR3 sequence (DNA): TGTGCCAGCACCTCCGATCTGGGTCAGCCCCAGCATTTT. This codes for CASTSDLGQPQHF.

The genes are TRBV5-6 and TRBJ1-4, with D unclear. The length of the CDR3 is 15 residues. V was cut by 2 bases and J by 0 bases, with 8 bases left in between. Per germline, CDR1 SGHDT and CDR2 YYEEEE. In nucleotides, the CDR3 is TGTGCCAGCAGCTTCCTAGGTACAACTAATGAAAAACTGTTTTTT. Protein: CASSFLGTTNEKLFF.

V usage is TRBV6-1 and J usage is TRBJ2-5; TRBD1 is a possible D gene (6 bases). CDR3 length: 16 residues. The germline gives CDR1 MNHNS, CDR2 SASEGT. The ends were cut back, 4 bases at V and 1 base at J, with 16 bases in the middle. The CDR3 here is CASSARQVEPQETQYF. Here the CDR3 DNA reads TGTGCCAGCAGTGCACGACAGGTCGAGCCCCAAGAGACCCAGTACTTC.

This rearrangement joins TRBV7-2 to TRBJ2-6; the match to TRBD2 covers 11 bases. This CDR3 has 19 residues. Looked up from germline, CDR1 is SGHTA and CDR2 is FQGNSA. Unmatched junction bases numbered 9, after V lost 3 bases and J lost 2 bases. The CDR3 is CASSLLAGGVLAGANVLTF. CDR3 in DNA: TGTGCCAGCAGCTTGTTAGCGGGAGGGGTGCTAGCTGGGGCCAACGTCCTGACTTTC.

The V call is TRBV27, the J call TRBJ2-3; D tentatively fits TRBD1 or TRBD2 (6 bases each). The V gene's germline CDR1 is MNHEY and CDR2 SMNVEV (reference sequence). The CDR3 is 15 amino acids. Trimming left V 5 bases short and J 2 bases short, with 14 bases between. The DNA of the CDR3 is TGTGCCAGCAGTGGGACGGGGGCGTTCACAGATACGCAGTATTTT. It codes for CASSGTGAFTDTQYF.

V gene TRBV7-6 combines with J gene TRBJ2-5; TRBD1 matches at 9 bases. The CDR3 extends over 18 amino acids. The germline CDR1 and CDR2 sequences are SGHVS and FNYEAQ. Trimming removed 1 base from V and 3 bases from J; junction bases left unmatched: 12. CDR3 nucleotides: TGTGCCAGCAGCTTAGTTTCTTGGGGACAGGGTAGAAAAGAGACCCAGTACTTC. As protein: CASSLVSWGQGRKETQYF. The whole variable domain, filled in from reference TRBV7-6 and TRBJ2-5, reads GAGVSQSPRYKVTKRGQDVALRCDPISGHVSLYWYRQALGQGPEFLTYFNYEAQQDKSGLPNDRFSAERPEGSISTLTIQRTEQRDSAMYRCASSLVSWGQGRKETQYFGPGTRLLVL.

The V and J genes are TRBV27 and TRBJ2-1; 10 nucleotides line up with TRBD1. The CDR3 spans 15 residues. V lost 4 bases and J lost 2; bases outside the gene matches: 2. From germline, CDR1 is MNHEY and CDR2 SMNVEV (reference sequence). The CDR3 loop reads CASSSGTGAYNEQFF. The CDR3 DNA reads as TGTGCCAGCAGTTCCGGGACAGGGGCCTACAATGAGCAGTTCTTC.

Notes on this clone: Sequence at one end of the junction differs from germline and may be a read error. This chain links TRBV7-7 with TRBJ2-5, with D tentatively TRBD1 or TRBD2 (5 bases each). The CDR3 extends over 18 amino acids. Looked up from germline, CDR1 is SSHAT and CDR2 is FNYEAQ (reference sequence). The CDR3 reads CASSSTPTGAWGQETQYF. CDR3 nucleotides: TGTGCTAGCAGCTCGACTCCTACCGGGGCCTGGGGACAAGAGACCCAGTACTTC.

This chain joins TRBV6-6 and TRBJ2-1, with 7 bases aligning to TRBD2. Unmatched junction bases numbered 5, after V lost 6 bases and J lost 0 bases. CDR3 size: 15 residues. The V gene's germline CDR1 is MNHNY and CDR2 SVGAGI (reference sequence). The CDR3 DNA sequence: TGTGCCAGCAGCCTAGCGGATAGCTCCTACAATGAGCAGTTCTTC. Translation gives CASSLADSSYNEQFF.

CDR3 protein: CASSPLLWNSPLHF. DNA of the CDR3: TGTGCCAGTAGCCCCCTCCTCTGGAATTCACCCCTCCACTTT. The chain is built from TRBV19 and TRBJ1-6; the D is unclear. Per germline, CDR1 LNHDA and CDR2 SQIVND (reference sequence). The V end was cut by 6 bases, the J end by 7 bases, with 13 bases between. CDR3 length equals 14 residues.

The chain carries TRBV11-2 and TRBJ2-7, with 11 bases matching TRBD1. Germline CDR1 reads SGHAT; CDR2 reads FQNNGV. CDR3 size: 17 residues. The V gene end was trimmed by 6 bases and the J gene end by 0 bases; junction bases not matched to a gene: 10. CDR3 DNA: TGTGCCAGCAGTCCCGGGACAGGGGGTGCGAACTCCTACGAGCAGTACTTC. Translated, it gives CASSPGTGGANSYEQYF.

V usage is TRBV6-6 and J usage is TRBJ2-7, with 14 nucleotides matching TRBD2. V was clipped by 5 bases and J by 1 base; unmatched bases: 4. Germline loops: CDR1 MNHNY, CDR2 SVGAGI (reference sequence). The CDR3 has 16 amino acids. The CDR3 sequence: CASSPWTSGGSYEQYF. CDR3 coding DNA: TGTGCCAGCAGTCCGTGGACTAGCGGGGGGTCCTACGAGCAGTACTTC.

The CDR3: CASSPGRQGASYEQYF. CDR3 coding DNA: TGTGCCAGCTCACCAGGAAGACAGGGGGCGAGCTACGAGCAGTACTTC. The chain couples TRBV18 to TRBJ2-7; 10 bases map to TRBD1. Germline V gene data show CDR1 as KGHSH and CDR2 as LQKENI. There are 16 residues in the CDR3. Trimming took 2 bases from V and 3 from J; bases not matched to a gene: 7.

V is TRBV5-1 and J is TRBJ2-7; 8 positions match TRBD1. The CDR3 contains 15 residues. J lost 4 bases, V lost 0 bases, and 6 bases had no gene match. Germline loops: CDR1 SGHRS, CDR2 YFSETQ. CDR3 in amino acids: CASSLVGQGPYEQYF. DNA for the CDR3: TGCGCCAGCAGCTTGGTAGGACAGGGACCGTACGAGCAGTACTTC.

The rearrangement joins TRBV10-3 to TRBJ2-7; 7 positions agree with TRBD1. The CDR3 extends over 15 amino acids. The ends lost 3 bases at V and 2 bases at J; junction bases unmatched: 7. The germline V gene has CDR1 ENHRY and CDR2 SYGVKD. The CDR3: CAISDGTATTYEQYF. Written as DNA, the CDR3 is TGTGCCATCAGTGATGGGACAGCGACTACCTACGAGCAGTACTTC.

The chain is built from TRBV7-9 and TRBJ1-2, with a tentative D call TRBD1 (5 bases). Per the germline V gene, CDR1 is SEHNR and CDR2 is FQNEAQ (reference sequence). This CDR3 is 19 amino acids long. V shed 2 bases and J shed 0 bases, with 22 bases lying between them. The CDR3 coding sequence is TGTGCCAGCAGCTTATTTGGGGCGACAACCAGGGTCACTAACTATGGCTACACCTTC. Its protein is CASSLFGATTRVTNYGYTF.

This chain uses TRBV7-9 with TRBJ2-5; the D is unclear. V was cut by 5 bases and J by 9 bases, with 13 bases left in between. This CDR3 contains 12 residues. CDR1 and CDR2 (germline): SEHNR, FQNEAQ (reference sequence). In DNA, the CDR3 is TGTGCCAGCAGCCCCGATTTGGCGGCCCAGTACTTC. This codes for CASSPDLAAQYF. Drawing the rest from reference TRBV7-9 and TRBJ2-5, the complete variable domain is DTGVSQNPRHKITKRGQNVTFRCDPISEHNRLYWYRQTLGQGPEFLTYFQNEAQLEKSRLLSDRFSAERPKGSFSTLEIQRTEQGDSAMYLCASSPDLAAQYFGPGTRLLVL.

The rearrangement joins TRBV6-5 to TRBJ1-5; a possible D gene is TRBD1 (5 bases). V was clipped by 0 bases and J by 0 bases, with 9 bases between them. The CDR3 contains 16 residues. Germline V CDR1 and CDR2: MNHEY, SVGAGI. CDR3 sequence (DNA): TGTGCCAGCAGTTACTCGGGGCCGCCTAGCAATCAGCCCCAGCATTTT. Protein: CASSYSGPPSNQPQHF.

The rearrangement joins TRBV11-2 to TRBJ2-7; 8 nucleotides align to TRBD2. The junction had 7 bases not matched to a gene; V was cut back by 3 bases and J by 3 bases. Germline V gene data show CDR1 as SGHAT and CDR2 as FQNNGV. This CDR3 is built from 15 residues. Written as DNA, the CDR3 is TGTGCCAGCAGCTTGTATAGCGGGGAACACTACGAGCAGTACTTC. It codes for CASSLYSGEHYEQYF.

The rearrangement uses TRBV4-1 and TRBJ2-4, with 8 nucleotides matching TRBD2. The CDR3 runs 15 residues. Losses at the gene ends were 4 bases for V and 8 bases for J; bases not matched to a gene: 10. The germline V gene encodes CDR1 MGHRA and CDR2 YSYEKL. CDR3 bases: TGCGCCAGCAGCCGAAGGGCCGGACTAGCAGACATTCAGTACTTC. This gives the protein CASSRRAGLADIQYF.

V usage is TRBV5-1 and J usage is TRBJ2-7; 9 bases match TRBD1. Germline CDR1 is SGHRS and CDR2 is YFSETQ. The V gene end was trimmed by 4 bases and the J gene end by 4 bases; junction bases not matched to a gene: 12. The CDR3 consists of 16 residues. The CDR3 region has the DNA TGCGCCAGCAGCCCGGGACAGGGTGAGGGGCCTTACGAGCAGTACTTC. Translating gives CASSPGQGEGPYEQYF.

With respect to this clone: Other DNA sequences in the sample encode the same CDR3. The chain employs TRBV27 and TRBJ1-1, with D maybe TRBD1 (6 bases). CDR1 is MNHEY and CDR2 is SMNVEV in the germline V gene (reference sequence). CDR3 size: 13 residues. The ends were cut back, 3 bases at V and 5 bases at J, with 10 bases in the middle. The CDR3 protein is CASSFGTGTEAFF. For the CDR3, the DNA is TGTGCCAGCAGTTTTGGTACAGGGACTGAAGCTTTCTTT.

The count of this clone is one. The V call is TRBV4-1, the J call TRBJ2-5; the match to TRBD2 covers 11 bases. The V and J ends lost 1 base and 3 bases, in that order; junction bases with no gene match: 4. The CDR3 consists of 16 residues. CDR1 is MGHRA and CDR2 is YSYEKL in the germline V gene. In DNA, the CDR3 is TGCGCCAGCAGCCAAGGGCTAGCGGGAGGAGAAGAGACCCAGTACTTC. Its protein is CASSQGLAGGEETQYF.

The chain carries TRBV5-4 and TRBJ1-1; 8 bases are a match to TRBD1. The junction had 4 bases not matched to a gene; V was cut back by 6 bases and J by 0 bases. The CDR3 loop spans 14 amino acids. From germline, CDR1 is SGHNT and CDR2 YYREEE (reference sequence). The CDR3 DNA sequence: TGTGCCAGCACCCGACAGGGGCTGAACACTGAAGCTTTCTTT. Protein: CASTRQGLNTEAFF.

CDR3 DNA: TGTGCCAGCAGTGAAGGGTTACAGAGGGATGAGCAGTTCTTC. This codes for CASSEGLQRDEQFF. This sequence joins TRBV2 and TRBJ2-1, with a weak D call TRBD2 (5 bases). The V end lost 1 base, the J end lost 8 bases, and 12 bases lay between the germline ends. Germline V gives CDR1 SNHLY, CDR2 FYNNEI. CDR3 length equals 14 residues.